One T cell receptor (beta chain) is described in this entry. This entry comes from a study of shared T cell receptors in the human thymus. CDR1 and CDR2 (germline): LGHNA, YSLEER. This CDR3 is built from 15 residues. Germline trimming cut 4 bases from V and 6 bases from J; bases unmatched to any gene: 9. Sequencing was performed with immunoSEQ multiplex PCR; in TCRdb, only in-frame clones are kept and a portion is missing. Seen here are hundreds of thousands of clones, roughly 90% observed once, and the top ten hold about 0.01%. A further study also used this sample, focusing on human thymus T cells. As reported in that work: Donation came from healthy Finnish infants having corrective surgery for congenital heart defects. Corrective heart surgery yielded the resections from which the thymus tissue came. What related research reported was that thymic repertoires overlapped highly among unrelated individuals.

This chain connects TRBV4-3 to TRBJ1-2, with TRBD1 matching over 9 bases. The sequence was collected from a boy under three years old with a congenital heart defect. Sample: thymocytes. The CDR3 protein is CASSLSGTGKDGYTF. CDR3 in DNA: TGCGCCAGCAGCCTCTCCGGGACAGGGAAAGATGGCTACACCTTC.